This TCR beta chain was obtained from a study of shared clonotypes between healthy human individuals. Only in-frame clones appear in the TCRdb table, and some are missing; sequencing was by immunoSEQ multiplex PCR. This repertoire shows 2 million to 3 million clones, around 94% found once; its top ten account for over 0.12%. The sequenced sample was naive CD4+ T cells sorted from blood. The subset denotes: CD45RA+ positively selected. The receptor comes from a man between 18 and 29 years old in good health.

DNA of the CDR3: TGTGCCAGCAGCAAACGACCGGGACAGGCGTATCAGCCCCAGCATTTT. Translation: CASSKRPGQAYQPQHF. The chain recombines TRBV16 with TRBJ1-5; TRBD1 matches at 8 bases. CDR3 length: 16 amino acids. Germline trimming cut 5 bases from V and 5 bases from J; bases unmatched to any gene: 11. Germline loops: CDR1 KGHSY, CDR2 FQNENV.